Listed below are T cell receptor beta chains from one sample, sequenced in a study of cytotoxic CD8 clonotypes in ibrutinib-treated CLL. Some clones are missing from TCRdb's copy, which holds only in-frame ones; the method was immunoSEQ multiplex PCR. The data show roughly 76,000 clones, 75% to 85% seen once. This sample comprised PBMCs, obtained at disease progression, from a patient treated with ibrutinib. The origin of the receptors is a human donor with chronic lymphocytic leukemia. The CDR3 runs from the conserved cysteine through the conserved F or W. Fields, in order: D gene, J gene, V gene, clone size, CDR3 DNA, CDR3 protein. The D gene is left open where the match is weak. A clone size is listed for some rows: how often the clone was seen (once, few, many), or a class if it is expanded.

NA	TRBJ2-5	TRBV2	NA	TGTGCCAGCAGTGAAGCGGGGAAGCGGGAGACCCAGTACTTC	CASSEAGKRETQYF
NA	TRBJ2-2	TRBV10-2	NA	TGCGCCAGCAGTGAGACCCCAAAGACCGGGGAGCTGTTTTTT	CASSETPKTGELFF
NA	TRBJ1-6	TRBV10-2	NA	TGCGCCAGCAGTGAGTCCCCGGTTAGTTATAATTCACCCCTCCACTTT	CASSESPVSYNSPLHF
TRBD2	TRBJ2-5	TRBV6-5	NA	TGTGCCAGCACCCTAAACCCGGGGGGGCTGGAGACCCAGTACTTC	CASTLNPGGLETQYF
NA	TRBJ2-1	TRBV6-6	NA	TGTGCCAGCAGTTACTCTGACGGGGTTGAGCAGTTCTTC	CASSYSDGVEQFF
NA	TRBJ2-3	TRBV4-1	NA	TGCGCCAGCAGCCAAGATCACGAAACGCAGTATTTT	CASSQDHETQYF
NA	TRBJ1-5	TRBV7-8	few	TGTGCCAGCAGCTTAGCACACAGTAGCAATCAGCCCCAGCATTTT	CASSLAHSSNQPQHF
TRBD1	TRBJ1-2	TRBV15	once	TGTGCCACCAGCACTAACAGGGGGCCCTACTATGGCTACACCTTC	CATSTNRGPYYGYTF
NA	TRBJ1-1	TRBV2	NA	TGTGCCAGCGGGGGACATCGTAACGCTGAAGCTTTCTTT	CASGGHRNAEAFF
TRBD1	TRBJ1-3	TRBV6-6	few	TGTGCCAGCAGTTACTCTCCGGGACAGGGAGGAAACACCATATATTTT	CASSYSPGQGGNTIYF
TRBD1	TRBJ2-7	TRBV5-6	NA	TGTGCCAGCAGCTTGGGCAGGGGGCTCTACGAGCAGTACTTC	CASSLGRGLYEQYF
NA	TRBJ1-1	TRBV2	NA	TGTGCCAGCAGTGAAGTCGGTTTTATCGACACTGAAGCTTTCTTT	CASSEVGFIDTEAFF
TRBD2	TRBJ2-1	TRBV7-9	few	TGTGCCAGCAGCTTTCCCCCCAGCGGGAGGGTTAATGAGCAGTTCTTC	CASSFPPSGRVNEQFF
TRBD2	TRBJ2-1	TRBV7-8	NA	TGTGCCAGCAGCTTAGAGGCTAGCGGGGGCCCTGAGCAGTTCTTC	CASSLEASGGPEQFF
NA	TRBJ1-2	TRBV19	NA	TGTGCCAGTAGTAGTCGTGGTAACTATGGCTACACCTTC	CASSSRGNYGYTF
TRBD1	TRBJ1-2	TRBV7-9	NA	TGTGCCAGCAGCCCCGGGACAGGGGTCTATGGCTACACCTTC	CASSPGTGVYGYTF
NA	TRBJ1-1	TRBV11-2	NA	TGTGCCAGCACCCCGTTCGGAGTTGGCACTGAAGCTTTCTTT	CASTPFGVGTEAFF
NA	TRBJ2-7	TRBV30	NA	TGTGCCTGGAGTAGGGAGCTCTACGAGCAGTACTTC	CAWSRELYEQYF
NA	TRBJ2-3	TRBV6-4	many	TGTGCCAGCAGTGACTCGTTGGGTTCCCCCACAGATACGCAGTATTTT	CASSDSLGSPTDTQYF
NA	TRBJ1-2	TRBV28	NA	TGTGCCAGCAGTTTACTCGGGACACACTATGGCTACACCTTC	CASSLLGTHYGYTF
TRBD1	TRBJ2-7	TRBV6-5	NA	TGTGCCAGCAAGCAACTGGGACAGTCGTACGAGCAGTACTTC	CASKQLGQSYEQYF
TRBD1	TRBJ2-1	TRBV19	NA	TGTGCCAGTAGTATAGGACAGGGGAGCTCCTACAATGAGCAGTTCTTC	CASSIGQGSSYNEQFF
TRBD2	TRBJ2-3	TRBV18	NA	TGTGCCAGCTCACCCGGGGAGGGGCTAAGGACAGATACGCAGTATTTT	CASSPGEGLRTDTQYF
NA	TRBJ1-3	TRBV19	few	TGTGCCAGTAGTATGGGAGATAGCTCTGGAAACACCATATATTTT	CASSMGDSSGNTIYF
TRBD2	TRBJ2-5	TRBV7-3	NA	TGTGCCAGCAGCTTTAGCGGGGACGCTGAGACCCAGTACTTC	CASSFSGDAETQYF
NA	TRBJ2-1	TRBV4-1	NA	TGCGCCAGCAGCCAGTACAATGAGCAGTTCTTC	CASSQYNEQFF
NA	TRBJ1-5	TRBV28	NA	TGTGCCAGCATGGAAAGCAATCAGCCCCAGCATTTT	CASMESNQPQHF
NA	TRBJ1-2	TRBV5-1	NA	TGCGCCAGCAGCTTGGGACAGGCGGAAGGCTACACCTTC	CASSLGQAEGYTF
NA	TRBJ1-1	TRBV15	NA	TGTGCCACCAGCGAGGGGACCACAGAGACGAACACTGAAGCTTTCTTT	CATSEGTTETNTEAFF
NA	TRBJ1-2	TRBV10-2	medium-sized	TGCGCCAGCAGTTTAGAACCCTATGGCTACACCTTC	CASSLEPYGYTF
NA	TRBJ2-6	TRBV27	NA	TGTGCCAGCGGACCGGATTTCGGTGGGGCCAACGTCCTGACTTTC	CASGPDFGGANVLTF
NA	TRBJ1-2	TRBV28	NA	TGTGCCAGCAGTTTTACTTCGGGGCCCTATGGCTACACCTTC	CASSFTSGPYGYTF
NA	TRBJ2-5	TRBV10-2	few	TGCGCCAGCAGTGTAATAGAGACCCAGTACTTC	CASSVIETQYF